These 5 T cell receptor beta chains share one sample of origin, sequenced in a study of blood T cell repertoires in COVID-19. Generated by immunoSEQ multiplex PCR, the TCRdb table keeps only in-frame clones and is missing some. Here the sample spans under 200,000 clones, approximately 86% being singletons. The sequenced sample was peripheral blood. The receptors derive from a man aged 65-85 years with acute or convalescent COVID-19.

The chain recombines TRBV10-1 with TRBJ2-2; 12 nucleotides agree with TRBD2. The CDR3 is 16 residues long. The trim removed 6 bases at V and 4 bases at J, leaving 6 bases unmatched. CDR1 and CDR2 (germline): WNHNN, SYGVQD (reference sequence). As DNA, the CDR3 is TGCGCCAGCAGGATCGGACTAGCGGGGACCACCGGGGAGCTGTTTTTT. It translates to CASRIGLAGTTGELFF.

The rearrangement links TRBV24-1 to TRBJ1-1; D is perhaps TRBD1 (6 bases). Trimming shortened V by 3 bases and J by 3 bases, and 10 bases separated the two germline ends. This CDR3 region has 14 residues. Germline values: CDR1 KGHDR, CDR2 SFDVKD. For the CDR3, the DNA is TGTGCCACCAGTGATGCAGGGGCACACACTGAAGCTTTCTTT. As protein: CATSDAGAHTEAFF.

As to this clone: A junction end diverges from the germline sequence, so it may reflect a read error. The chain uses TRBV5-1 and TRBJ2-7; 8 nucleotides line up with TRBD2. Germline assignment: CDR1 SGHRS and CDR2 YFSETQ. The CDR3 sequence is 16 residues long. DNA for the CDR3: TGCGCCAGCTGCTTGGGCCGCGGGGGGATCTCCTACGAGCAGTACTTC. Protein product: CASCLGRGGISYEQYF.

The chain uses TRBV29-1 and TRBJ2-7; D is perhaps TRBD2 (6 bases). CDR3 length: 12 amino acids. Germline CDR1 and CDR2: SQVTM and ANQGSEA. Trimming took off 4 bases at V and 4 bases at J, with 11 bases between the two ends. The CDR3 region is CSVGASAYEQYF. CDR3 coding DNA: TGCAGCGTTGGTGCTAGCGCGTACGAGCAGTACTTC.

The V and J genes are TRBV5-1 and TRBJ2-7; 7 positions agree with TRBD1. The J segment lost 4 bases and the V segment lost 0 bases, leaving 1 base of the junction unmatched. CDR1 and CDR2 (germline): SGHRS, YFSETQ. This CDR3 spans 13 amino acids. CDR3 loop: CASSLARGYEQYF. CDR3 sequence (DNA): TGCGCCAGCAGCTTGGCCAGGGGGTACGAGCAGTACTTC.